Ten or more counts support the clone carrying this TCR beta chain. V lost 5 bases to trimming and J lost 5 bases, with 10 bases between them. The CDR3 is 14 residues long. The germline gives CDR1 SEHNR, CDR2 FQNEAQ (reference sequence). The sample comes from a study of T cells in Graves' hyperthyroidism and ophthalmopathy. Study-wide background: Pretreatment peripheral blood was obtained at initial diagnosis.

The investigators amplified TCR beta CDR3 regions from RNA transcripts. Researchers ran a first-round RT-PCR on the TCR CDR3 using the HTBI primer set. TCRdb itself ran the multiplex PCR reads through MiXCR, one entry per CDR3 protein. The sample includes 650,000 to 700,000 distinct CDR3 sequences, 17% of them seen just once. This sample holds PBMCs from around 9.9 ml fresh peripheral blood. This clonotype was obtained from a man aged 45 to 65 with Graves' hyperthyroidism. V and J are TRBV7-9 and TRBJ1-6; tentative D call: TRBD1 (6 bases). What was sequenced was blood. The CDR3 DNA sequence: TGTGCCAGCAGCCGGACAGAAAATAATTCACCCCTCCACTTT. This translates into CASSRTENNSPLHF.